This T cell receptor (beta chain) derives from a study of chronic HIV infection and antiretroviral therapy. The V gene's germline CDR1 is SQVTM and CDR2 ANQGSEA. V was clipped by 3 bases and J by 6 bases, with 9 bases between them. This CDR3 has 12 amino acids. TCRdb reprocessed the 5' RACE reads via MiXCR and lists one record per CDR3 protein. The sample consists of more than 25,000 distinct CDR3 sequences, around 8.6% of them appearing once. The receptor comes from an adult who had HIV and had not received antiretroviral therapy, or was an uninfected healthy control (not recorded which). Sequencing was done on a sample of peripheral blood. This chain links TRBV29-1 with TRBJ2-4; D may correspond to TRBD1 or TRBD2 (5 bases each). The CDR3 here is CSVEQGPNIQYF. In DNA, the CDR3 is TGCAGCGTTGAGCAGGGACCAAACATTCAGTACTTC.